The source of this T cell receptor (beta chain) is a study of neurological immune-mediated disorders. This clonotype was detected ten times or more. From the 5' RACE reads, TCRdb called clonotypes with MiXCR, one entry per CDR3 protein. The sample shows over 60,000 distinct CDR3 sequences, roughly 4.8% of them seen only once. Trimming took off 2 bases at V and 3 bases at J, with 8 bases between the two ends. The CDR3 is 13 amino acids. Germline lookup yields CDR1 GTSNPN and CDR2 SVGIG (reference sequence). The sequence was collected from a woman in her 30s with multiple sclerosis. V gene TRBV30 combines with J gene TRBJ1-5; D gene ambiguous. Sample: PBMCs. For the CDR3, the DNA is TGTGCCTGGAGTTTGCAAGACAATCAGCCCCAGCATTTT. It yields the protein CAWSLQDNQPQHF. Filled out from reference TRBV30 and TRBJ1-5, the complete variable domain reads SQTIHQWPATLVQPVGSPLSLECTVEGTSNPNLYWYRQAAGRGLQLLFYSVGIGQISSEVPQNLSASRPQDRQFILSSKKLLLSDSGFYLCAWSLQDNQPQHFGDGTRLSIL.